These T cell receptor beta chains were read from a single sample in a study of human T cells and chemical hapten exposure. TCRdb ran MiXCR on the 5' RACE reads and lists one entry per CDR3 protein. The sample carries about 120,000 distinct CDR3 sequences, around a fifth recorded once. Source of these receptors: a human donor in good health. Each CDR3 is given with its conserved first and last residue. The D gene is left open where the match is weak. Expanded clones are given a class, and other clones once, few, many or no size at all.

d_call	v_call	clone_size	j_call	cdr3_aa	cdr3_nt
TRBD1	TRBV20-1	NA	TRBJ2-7	CSARDDARQGRTYEQYF	TGCAGTGCTAGAGATGACGCGAGACAGGGTCGCACCTACGAGCAGTACTTC
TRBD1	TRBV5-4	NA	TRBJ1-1	CASRGTGEAEAFF	TGTGCCAGCAGAGGGACAGGGGAGGCTGAAGCTTTCTTT
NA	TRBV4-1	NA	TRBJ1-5	CASSQLGSGYRQPQHF	TGCGCCAGCAGCCAGCTGGGCTCAGGGTACCGGCAGCCCCAGCATTTT
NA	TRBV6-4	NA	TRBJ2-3	CASSATGSFTDTQYF	TGTGCCAGCAGTGCTACCGGGTCCTTCACAGATACGCAGTATTTT
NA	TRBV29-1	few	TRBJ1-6	CSARLTPNSALHF	TGCAGTGCGCGGTTGACCCCGAATTCAGCCCTCCACTTT
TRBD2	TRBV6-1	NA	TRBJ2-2	CASSARTSEGELFF	TGTGCCAGCAGTGCTCGGACTAGTGAAGGGGAGCTGTTTTTT
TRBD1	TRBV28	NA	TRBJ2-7	CASNGQGGSYEQYF	TGTGCCAGCAACGGACAGGGGGGCTCCTACGAGCAGTACTTC
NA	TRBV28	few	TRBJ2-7	CASGVAYEQYF	TGTGCCAGCGGGGTCGCCTACGAGCAGTACTTC
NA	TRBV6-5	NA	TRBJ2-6	CASSYVRGMTGANVLTF	TGTGCCAGCAGTTACGTTAGGGGGATGACTGGGGCCAACGTCCTGACTTTC
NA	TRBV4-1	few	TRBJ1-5	CASSQTGRNQPQHF	TGCGCCAGCAGCCAAACAGGTCGGAATCAGCCCCAGCATTTT
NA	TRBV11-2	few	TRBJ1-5	CASSLSRNQPQHF	TGTGCCAGCAGCTTGAGTCGCAATCAGCCCCAGCATTTT
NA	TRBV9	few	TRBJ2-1	CASSVPDSNEQFF	TGTGCCAGCAGCGTACCCGACAGCAATGAGCAGTTCTTC
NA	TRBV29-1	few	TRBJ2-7	CSVDAGGTYEQYF	TGCAGCGTTGATGCAGGGGGGACCTACGAGCAGTACTTC
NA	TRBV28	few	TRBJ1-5	CASSIEGNQPQHF	TGTGCCAGCAGCATCGAGGGAAATCAGCCCCAGCATTTT
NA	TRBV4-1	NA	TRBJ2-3	CASSQTRDTQYF	TGCGCCAGCAGCCAGACACGGGATACGCAGTATTTT
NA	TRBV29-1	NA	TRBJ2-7	CSVVAARGSYEQYF	TGCAGCGTTGTGGCAGCTAGGGGCTCCTACGAGCAGTACTTC
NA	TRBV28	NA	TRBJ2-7	CASRGGTESSYEQYF	TGTGCCAGCAGGGGGGGGACAGAGAGCTCCTACGAGCAGTACTTC
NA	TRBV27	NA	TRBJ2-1	CASSSNWGGAGFF	TGTGCCAGCAGCTCGAACTGGGGGGGCGCTGGGTTCTTC
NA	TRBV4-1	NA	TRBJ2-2	CASSRGGSFTGELFF	TGCGCCAGCAGCCGAGGTGGCAGCTTTACCGGGGAGCTGTTTTTT
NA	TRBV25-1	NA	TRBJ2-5	CASSSVGLQETQYF	TGTGCCAGCAGTTCGGTGGGCCTCCAAGAGACCCAGTACTTC
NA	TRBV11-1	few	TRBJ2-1	CASSLRSGASNEQFF	TGTGCCAGCAGCTTAAGGTCAGGGGCTTCGAATGAGCAGTTCTTC
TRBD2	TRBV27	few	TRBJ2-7	CASTPRLAGKRYEQYF	TGTGCCAGCACTCCCCGACTAGCGGGAAAAAGGTACGAGCAGTACTTC
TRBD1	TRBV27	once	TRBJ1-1	CASRFGTVSTEAFF	TGTGCCAGCAGATTCGGGACAGTTAGCACTGAAGCTTTCTTT
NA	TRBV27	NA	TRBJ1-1	CASSVFHRNTEAFF	TGTGCCAGCAGTGTTTTCCACCGGAACACTGAAGCTTTCTTT
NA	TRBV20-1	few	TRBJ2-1	CSAREWSSYNEQFF	TGCAGTGCTAGAGAGTGGTCCTCCTACAATGAGCAGTTCTTC
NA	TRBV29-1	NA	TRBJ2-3	CSVAGDSTDTQYF	TGCAGCGTTGCAGGGGACAGCACAGATACGCAGTATTTT
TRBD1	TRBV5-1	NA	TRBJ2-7	CASSLAGKGASYEQYF	TGCGCCAGCAGCTTGGCCGGAAAGGGGGCCTCCTACGAGCAGTACTTC
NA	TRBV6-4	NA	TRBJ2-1	CASSNGSARNNEQFF	TGTGCCAGCAGTAACGGGAGCGCTAGGAACAATGAGCAGTTCTTC
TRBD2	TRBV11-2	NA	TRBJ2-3	CASSNAGLAGATDTQYF	TGTGCCAGCAGCAACGCAGGACTAGCGGGAGCCACAGATACGCAGTATTTT
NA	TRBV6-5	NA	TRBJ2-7	CASSYSGFGSYEQYF	TGTGCCAGCAGTTACTCCGGCTTCGGGAGCTACGAGCAGTACTTC
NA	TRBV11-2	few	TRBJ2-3	CASSLLLEGGDTQYF	TGTGCCAGCAGCTTACTGCTAGAAGGCGGAGATACGCAGTATTTT
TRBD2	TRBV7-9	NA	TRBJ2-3	CASSLLSGRADTQYF	TGTGCCAGCAGCCTCCTAAGCGGGAGGGCAGATACGCAGTATTTT
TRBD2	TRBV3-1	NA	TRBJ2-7	CASSQEVASGTYEQYF	TGTGCCAGCAGCCAAGAGGTAGCTAGCGGAACCTACGAGCAGTACTTC
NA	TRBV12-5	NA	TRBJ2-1	CASGSRWDEQFF	TGTGCTAGTGGTTCCCGTTGGGATGAGCAGTTCTTC
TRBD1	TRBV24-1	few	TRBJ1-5	CATSGDRETGPGQPQHF	TGTGCCACCAGTGGGGACAGGGAAACAGGACCGGGACAGCCCCAGCATTTT
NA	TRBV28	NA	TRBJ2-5	CASKAGWGRQETQYF	TGTGCCAGCAAAGCGGGTTGGGGACGGCAAGAGACCCAGTACTTC